The clone carrying this TCR beta chain has a handful of counts. The antigen remains undetermined. CDR1 and CDR2 from the germline V gene are SGHAT and FQNNGV. This CDR3 has 17 residues. V shed 0 bases and J shed 1 base, with 14 bases lying between them. Clones were read by immunoSEQ multiplex PCR, and TCRdb kept only the in-frame ones, dropping some. The sample yields a few million clones, approximately 93% seen once. The sample originates from a study of shared clonotypes between healthy human individuals. Study conclusions and caveats: Rarefaction exposed incomplete sorted-subset sequencing despite large depth. Naive subsets usually exceeded memory subsets in estimated richness. Sampling involved blood alone; tissue repertoires likely differ.

The chain couples TRBV11-2 to TRBJ2-3, with D perhaps given as TRBD1 or TRBD2 (5 bases each). Sequencing was performed on naive CD4+ T cells from PBMCs. The subset: CD45RA+ positively selected. The clonotype comes from a man aged 18 to 29 in good health. Some clones in this sample may be carry-over from other donors' samples. The CDR3 here is CASSLDLRGVGTDTQYF. In DNA, the CDR3 is TGTGCCAGCAGCTTAGATCTTCGGGGCGTGGGCACAGATACGCAGTATTTT.